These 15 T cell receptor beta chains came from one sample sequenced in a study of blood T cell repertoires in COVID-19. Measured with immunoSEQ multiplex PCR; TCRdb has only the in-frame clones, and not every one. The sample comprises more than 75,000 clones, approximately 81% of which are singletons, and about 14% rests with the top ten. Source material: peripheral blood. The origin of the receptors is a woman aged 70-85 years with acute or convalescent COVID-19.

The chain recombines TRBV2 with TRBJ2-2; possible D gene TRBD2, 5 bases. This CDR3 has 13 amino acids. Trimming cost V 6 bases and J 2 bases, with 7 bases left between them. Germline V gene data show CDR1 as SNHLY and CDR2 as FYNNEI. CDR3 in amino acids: CASRDFNTGELFF. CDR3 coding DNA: TGTGCCAGCAGGGACTTTAACACCGGGGAGCTGTTTTTT.

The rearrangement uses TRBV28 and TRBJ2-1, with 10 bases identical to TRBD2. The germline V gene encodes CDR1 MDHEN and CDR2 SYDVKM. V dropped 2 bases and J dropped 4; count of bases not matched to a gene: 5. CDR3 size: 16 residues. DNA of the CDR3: TGTGCCAGCAGTTTAAGAGGGACTAGCGCTTACAATGAGCAGTTCTTC. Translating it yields CASSLRGTSAYNEQFF.

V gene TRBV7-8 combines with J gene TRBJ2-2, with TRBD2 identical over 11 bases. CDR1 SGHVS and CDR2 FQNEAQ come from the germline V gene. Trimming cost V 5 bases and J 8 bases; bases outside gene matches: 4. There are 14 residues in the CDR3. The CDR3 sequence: CASSPTSGRGELFF. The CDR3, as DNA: TGTGCCAGCAGCCCTACTAGCGGGAGAGGGGAGCTGTTTTTT. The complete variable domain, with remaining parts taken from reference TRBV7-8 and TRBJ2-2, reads GAGVSQSPRYKVAKRGQDVALRCDPISGHVSLFWYQQALGQGPEFLTYFQNEAQLDKSGLPSDRFFAERPEGSVSTLKIQRTQQEDSAVYLCASSPTSGRGELFFGEGSRLTVL.

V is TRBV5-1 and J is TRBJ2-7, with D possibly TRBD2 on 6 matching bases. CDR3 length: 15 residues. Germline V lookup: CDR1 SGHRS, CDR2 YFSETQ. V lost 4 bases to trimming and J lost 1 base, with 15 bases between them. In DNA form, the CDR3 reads TGCGCCAGCAGCCCGGGAGAGGGGCTATCCTACGAGCAGTACGTC. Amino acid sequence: CASSPGEGLSYEQYV.

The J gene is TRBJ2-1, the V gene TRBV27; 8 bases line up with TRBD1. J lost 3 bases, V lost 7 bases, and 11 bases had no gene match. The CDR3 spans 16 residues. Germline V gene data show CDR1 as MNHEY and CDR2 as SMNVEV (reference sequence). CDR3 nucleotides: TGTGCCAGCAAAAGGCCCAGGGACAGGAACTACAATGAGCAGTTCTTC. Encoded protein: CASKRPRDRNYNEQFF.

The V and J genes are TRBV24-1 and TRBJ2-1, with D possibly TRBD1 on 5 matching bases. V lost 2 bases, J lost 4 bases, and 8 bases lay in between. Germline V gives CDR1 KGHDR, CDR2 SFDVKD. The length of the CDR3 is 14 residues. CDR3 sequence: CATSDYGAYNEQFF. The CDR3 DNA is TGTGCCACCAGTGATTATGGGGCTTACAATGAGCAGTTCTTC.

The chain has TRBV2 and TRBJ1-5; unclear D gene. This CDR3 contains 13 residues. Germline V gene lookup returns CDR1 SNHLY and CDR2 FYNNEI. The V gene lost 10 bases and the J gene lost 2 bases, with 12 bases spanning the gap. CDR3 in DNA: TGTGCCACCCGGGAATCGGGCAATCAGCCCCAGCATTTT. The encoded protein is CATRESGNQPQHF.

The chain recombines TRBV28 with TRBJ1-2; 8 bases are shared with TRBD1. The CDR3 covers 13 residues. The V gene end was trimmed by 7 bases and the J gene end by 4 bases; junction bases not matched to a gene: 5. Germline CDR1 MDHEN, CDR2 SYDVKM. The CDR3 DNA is TGTGCCAGCACCGCGACAGGGGTCTATGGCTACACCTTC. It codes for CASTATGVYGYTF.

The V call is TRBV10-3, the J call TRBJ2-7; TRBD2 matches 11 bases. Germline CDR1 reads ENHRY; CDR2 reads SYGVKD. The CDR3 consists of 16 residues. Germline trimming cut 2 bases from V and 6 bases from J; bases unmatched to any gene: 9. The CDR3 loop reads CAISERSLAGGSEQYV. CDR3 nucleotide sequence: TGTGCCATCAGTGAGAGGTCCCTAGCGGGAGGCTCCGAGCAGTACGTC.

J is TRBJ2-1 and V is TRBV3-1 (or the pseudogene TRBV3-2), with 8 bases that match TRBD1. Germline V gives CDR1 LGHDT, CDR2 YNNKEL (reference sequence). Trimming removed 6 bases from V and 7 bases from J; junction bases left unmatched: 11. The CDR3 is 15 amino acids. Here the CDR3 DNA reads TGTGCCAGCAGAACCCCCGGGACAGGCGCGAATGAGCAGTTCTTC. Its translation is CASRTPGTGANEQFF.

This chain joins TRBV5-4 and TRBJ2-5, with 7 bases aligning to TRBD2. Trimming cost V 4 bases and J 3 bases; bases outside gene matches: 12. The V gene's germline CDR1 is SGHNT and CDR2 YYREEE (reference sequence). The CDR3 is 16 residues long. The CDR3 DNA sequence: TGTGCCAGCAGCCTGGTAGGTGGGACTACCGAAGAGACCCAGTACTTC. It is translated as CASSLVGGTTEETQYF.

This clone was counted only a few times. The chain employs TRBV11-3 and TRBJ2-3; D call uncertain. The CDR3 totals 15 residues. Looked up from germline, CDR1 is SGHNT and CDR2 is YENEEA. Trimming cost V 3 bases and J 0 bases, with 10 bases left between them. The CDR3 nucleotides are TGTGCCAGCAGCTTGGGCCAATTTAGCACAGATACGCAGTATTTT. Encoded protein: CASSLGQFSTDTQYF.

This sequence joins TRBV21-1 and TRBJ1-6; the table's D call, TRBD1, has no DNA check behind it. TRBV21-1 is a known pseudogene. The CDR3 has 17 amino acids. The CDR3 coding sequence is TGTGCCAGCAGCAAAATCGGCAGGGGAAGATATAATTCACCCCTCCACTTT. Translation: CASSKIGRGRYNSPLHF.

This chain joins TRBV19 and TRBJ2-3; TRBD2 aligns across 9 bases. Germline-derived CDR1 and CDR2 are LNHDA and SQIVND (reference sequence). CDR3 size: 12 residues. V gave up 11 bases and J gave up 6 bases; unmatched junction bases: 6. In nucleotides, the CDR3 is TGTGCCGCGGGGGGGGCGAGGGATACGCAGTATTTT. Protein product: CAAGGARDTQYF.

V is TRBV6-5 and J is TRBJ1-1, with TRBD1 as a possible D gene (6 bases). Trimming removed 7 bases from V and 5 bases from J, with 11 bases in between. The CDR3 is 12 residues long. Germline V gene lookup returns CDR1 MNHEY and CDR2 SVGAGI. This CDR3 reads CASIRGGTEAFF. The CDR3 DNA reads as TGTGCCAGCATTAGGGGGGGGACTGAAGCTTTCTTT.